This T cell receptor (beta chain) was sequenced during a study of CD4 T cells in relation to SARS-CoV-2 and coronaviruses. Turning to the study itself: The negative reference was HIV-1 Nef peptide pool or peptide-free culture.

Turning to this clone: Its antigen remains unidentified.

Before the COVID-19 pandemic, during about 2010-2018, CD4+ T cells were taken from unexposed donors. The cells were cultured for around ten days before CD4+ T cells were isolated. The CDR3 has 14 amino acids. The V end lost 3 bases, the J end lost 7 bases, and 13 bases lay between the germline ends. Per germline, CDR1 SGHRS and CDR2 YFSETQ. Clones were read by immunoSEQ multiplex PCR, and TCRdb kept only the in-frame ones, dropping some. The table includes 26,000 or so clones, just under 75% detected once. The sequence was collected from a human donor in good health. Source material: CD4+ T cells from PBMCs, cultured in vitro. V usage is TRBV5-1 and J usage is TRBJ2-2; D is perhaps TRBD1 (6 bases). CDR3 bases: TGCGCCAGCAGCTCAGTCAGGGGCGGCGGGGAGCTGTTTTTT. Translating it yields CASSSVRGGGELFF.